This TCR beta chain derives from a study of blood T cell repertoires in COVID-19 (dated by TCRdb to the early 2020s). Regarding the complete study: Samples covering the acute and convalescent phases of COVID-19 were provided by collaborators in the United States, Italy and Spain. The prospective study material was composed of cDNA or gDNA derived from T cells, B-cell-depleted T cells, or PBMCs. Subjects who had been exposed to COVID-19, were actively infected with it, or had recovered from it provided the deeply sampled blood TCRbeta repertoires that made up the dataset. The repertoires were made available in a free public database intended to serve as a resource for research on the immune response to SARS-CoV-2. The samples were drawn from the first 160 participants of the ongoing ImmuneRACE study and from over 950 subjects provided by 6 global collaborators. The sample metadata nearly always contained a de-identified subject ID, COVID-19 status, age in years and sex. Where HLA class I and class II types were available, the types were taken from metadata supplied by the sample provider, not from assay-based typing.

Remarks on this clone: No cognate antigen has been identified for it. Base quality data are lacking; no much larger clone is found one base away.

Trimming at the junction amounts to 4 bases on V and 10 bases on J, and the germline ends lie 15 bases apart. CDR1 SGHTA and CDR2 FQGNSA were looked up in the germline V gene. Including cysteine and phenylalanine, the CDR3 has 13 amino acids. Solely the CDR3 DNA is kept, with 39 bases framed from the first base. Results the study describes overall, beyond this receptor: How much clinical and demographic metadata was included differed by source and by participant, and the metadata was provided uncurated.

TCRbeta CDR3 regions were amplified from genomic DNA using the immunoSEQ Assay, a bias-controlled multiplex PCR. In the source study's methods: Nucleated cell counts per sample were estimated from amplification of reference gene primers within the assay. Sequence reads were collapsed and filtered to measure the absolute abundance of every unique TCRbeta CDR3 rearrangement. Productive Simpson clonality was computed per sample as the square root of Simpson's diversity index over productive rearrangements. Sourced from immuneACCESS, this table was stored by TCRdb with only in-frame sequences that have V and J called. A share of the clones is absent; for the studies checked, an unresolved V gene accounts for under half, and the remainder has no known explanation. The DNA gave D and trimming, while V, J and clone size come from that table. In all, the sample holds approximately 130,000 clones, and 75% to 90% of those were seen once. About 2.5% of the sample is taken by the ten largest.

In the prospective study, participants were about 18 to 95 years old, resided in 25 or so geographic areas of the United States, and were enrolled through a virtual design. In the prospective study, participants were assigned to cohorts based on the clinical history participants reported in a screening survey and a study questionnaire. ImmuneRACE Cohort 3 recovered participants were defined by two consecutive negative NP/OP PCR tests, healthcare professional clearance, or symptom resolution. In the prospective study, mobile phlebotomists collected whole blood, serum and a nasopharyngeal or oropharyngeal swab from each participant. Over an approximately 2-month period, participants in the prospective study had the option of providing additional blood draws and questionnaires. Before DNA extraction, blood samples from the prospective study were shipped at room temperature or frozen.

This sequence was found in a woman between 45 and 65 years old who had recovered from COVID-19. The specimen was PBMCs or T cells enriched from blood (not recorded which). Here the chain combines TRBV7-2 and TRBJ2-3; 6 matching bases give a weak D call of TRBD2. In nucleotides, the sequence is TGTGCCAGCAGCTCTGACCGCGGGGACCCGCAGTATTTT. Translated, this gives CASSSDRGDPQYF.